The 20 T cell receptor beta chains reported below all come from one sample, sequenced in a study of T-cell reconstitution after alpha-beta-depleted transplantation in children. Preparation of the TCRbeta library used unique molecular identifiers. Each CDR3 protein gets one entry after TCRdb re-called the PCR reads with MiXCR. The table records a few hundred thousand distinct CDR3 sequences, around two fifths of them present only once. Sequenced material: PBMCs, taken before TCRalphabeta/CD19-depleted stem cell transplant. These receptors all come from a girl aged 2 to 9 with aplastic anemia, due to receive a stem cell transplant.

This chain uses TRBV7-8 with TRBJ2-1; TRBD2 agrees at 15 bases. There are 16 residues in the CDR3. J lost 9 bases, V lost 4 bases, and 7 bases had no gene match. Germline V CDR1 and CDR2: SGHVS, FQNEAQ. The CDR3 DNA reads TGTGCCAGCAGCTCCTGGACTAGCGGGAGGGCCTTTGAGCAGTTCTTC. Translation gives CASSSWTSGRAFEQFF.

The chain employs TRBV20-1 and TRBJ2-7, with a tentative D call TRBD1 (6 bases). The germline V gene has CDR1 DFQATT and CDR2 SNEGSKA (reference sequence). The germline V and J ends were trimmed by 1 base and 3 bases, with 13 bases remaining between them. The CDR3 length is 14 residues. The DNA of the CDR3 is TGCAGTGCTAGAGGTTCGACAGGCGGCTACGAGCAGTACTTC. Encoded protein: CSARGSTGGYEQYF.

The V and J genes are TRBV12-3 or TRBV12-4 and TRBJ1-2, with TRBD1 matching over 8 bases. The V segment lost 5 bases and the J segment 5 bases; nucleotides outside the gene matches: 7. The CDR3 sequence is 14 residues long. CDR3 protein: CASSNGQGSYGYTF. The CDR3 DNA follows: TGTGCCAGCAGTAACGGACAGGGTTCATATGGCTACACCTTC.

The chain has TRBV6-1 and TRBJ1-4; the match to TRBD1 covers 11 bases. CDR1 MNHNS and CDR2 SASEGT come from the germline V gene. The ends lost 6 bases at V and 8 bases at J; junction bases unmatched: 5. CDR3 size: 14 residues. Here the CDR3 DNA reads TGTGCCAGCAGAACGGGACAGGGGGGAGAAAAACTGTTTTTT. This sequence encodes CASRTGQGGEKLFF.

V is TRBV6-2 or TRBV6-3 and J is TRBJ2-7; no firm D call. Deletions cut 6 bases from V and 2 bases from J, with 11 bases between. Germline CDR1 MNHEY, CDR2 SVGEGT. The CDR3 extends over 13 amino acids. The DNA of the CDR3 is TGTGCCAGCAGCCTCGGCAATCCCTACGAGCAGTACTTC. Amino acid sequence: CASSLGNPYEQYF.

A note on this clonotype: One end of the junction varies from germline; a read error may be responsible. The chain couples TRBV24-1 to TRBJ1-5; D unclear. Germline V gene lookup returns CDR1 KGHDR and CDR2 SFDVKD. The CDR3 loop spans 15 amino acids. CDR3 region: CATNDSGDSNQPQHF. The CDR3, as DNA: TGTGCCACCAATGATTCCGGGGATAGCAATCAGCCCCAGCATTTT.

This clonotype was seen only once. This chain links TRBV20-1 with TRBJ1-4; D is ambiguous. From germline, CDR1 is DFQATT and CDR2 SNEGSKA (reference sequence). This CDR3 region has 15 residues. V was shortened by 1 base and J by 6 bases, with 15 bases between the two germline ends. CDR3 sequence (DNA): TGCAGTGCTAGAGTCCCGCGCAGGACGGATGAAAAACTGTTTTTT. This sequence encodes CSARVPRRTDEKLFF.

There are a few counts of this clonotype. The chain is built from TRBV20-1 and TRBJ2-3; D gene unclear. CDR1 DFQATT and CDR2 SNEGSKA come from the germline V gene (reference sequence). The CDR3 contains 13 residues. V lost 6 bases to trimming and J lost 0 bases, with 10 bases between them. Here the CDR3 DNA reads TGCAGTGCCCCCCGTCCGAGCACAGATACGCAGTATTTT. This encodes CSAPRPSTDTQYF.

As regards this clonotype: The conserved final phenylalanine or tryptophan is absent from the CDR3, which likely points to a read error. The chain is built from TRBV5-1 and TRBJ1-2; maybe TRBD1 (6 bases). Germline lookup yields CDR1 SGHRS and CDR2 YFSETQ. The CDR3 length is 15 residues. With 1 base removed from V and 10 bases from J, the gap between germline ends came to 20 bases. For the CDR3, the DNA is TGCGCCAGCAGCTTGACCCTGGGGGCGCAGCGCGACTACACCGTC. Its protein product is CASSLTLGAQRDYTV.

The rearrangement joins TRBV29-1 to TRBJ1-1, with no clear D. There are 10 residues in the CDR3. Between the trimmed V and J ends, which lost 7 bases and 0 bases, there was a span of 3 bases. From germline, CDR1 is SQVTM and CDR2 ANQGSEA. CDR3 coding DNA: TGCAGCGCCATGAACACTGAAGCTTTCTTT. Encoded protein: CSAMNTEAFF.

The chain has TRBV4-1 and TRBJ2-3; 9 bases fit TRBD2. Germline CDR1 reads MGHRA; CDR2 reads YSYEKL. Unmatched junction bases numbered 5, after V lost 0 bases and J lost 4 bases. The CDR3 runs to 16 residues. Here the CDR3 DNA reads TGCGCCAGCAGCCAAGAGGTAGCGGGGGAACCAGATACGCAGTATTTT. This gives the protein CASSQEVAGEPDTQYF.

This clonotype has a count of ten or more. This chain uses TRBV6-2 or TRBV6-3 with TRBJ2-3; 8 nucleotides match TRBD2. This CDR3 region has 15 residues. Germline-derived CDR1 and CDR2 are MNHEY and SVGEGT. The J segment lost 6 bases and the V segment lost 4 bases, leaving 9 bases of the junction unmatched. The CDR3 sequence is CASSSPAGVDDTQYF. The CDR3 DNA reads as TGTGCCAGCAGTTCGCCAGCGGGAGTGGACGATACGCAGTATTTT.

The chain joins TRBV20-1 to TRBJ2-7; 9 bases line up with TRBD2. The CDR3 contains 13 residues. Per the germline V gene, CDR1 is DFQATT and CDR2 is SNEGSKA (reference sequence). Trimming took 6 bases from V and 5 from J; bases not matched to a gene: 8. The CDR3: CSAPGASGDEQYF. CDR3 coding DNA: TGCAGTGCCCCTGGGGCTAGCGGGGACGAGCAGTACTTC.

The rearrangement uses TRBV12-3 or TRBV12-4 and TRBJ2-1; TRBD2 matches at 8 bases. V trimming: 4 bases; J trimming: 2 bases; junction bases outside the gene matches: 22. This CDR3 has 21 amino acids. CDR3 sequence: CASSWGPRGGRNQKTYNEQFF. CDR3 nucleotides: TGTGCCAGCAGTTGGGGGCCTCGGGGCGGGAGGAACCAAAAAACCTACAATGAGCAGTTCTTC.

This clonotype has ten or more counts. V usage is TRBV28 and J usage is TRBJ1-1, with 9 bases matching TRBD1. V shed 2 bases and J 0 bases; nucleotides not matched to a gene: 7. The CDR3 extends over 17 amino acids. Per germline, CDR1 MDHEN and CDR2 SYDVKM. The CDR3, as DNA: TGTGCCAGCAGTTTAATCCGACAGGGGGGACTGAACACTGAAGCTTTCTTT. This encodes CASSLIRQGGLNTEAFF.

The gene calls are TRBV7-3 and TRBJ2-2, with 8 bases fitting TRBD1. This CDR3 is built from 16 residues. The ends lost 5 bases at V and 1 base at J; junction bases unmatched: 6. Germline V gene lookup returns CDR1 SGHTA and CDR2 FQGTGA. This chain's CDR3 is CASSLTGTGNTGELFF. The CDR3 coding sequence is TGTGCCAGCAGCCTTACCGGGACAGGGAACACCGGGGAGCTGTTTTTT.

The rearrangement links TRBV29-1 to TRBJ2-1; 8 bases align to TRBD1. Germline values: CDR1 SQVTM, CDR2 ANQGSEA. V was clipped by 1 base and J by 2 bases; unmatched bases: 13. CDR3 size: 18 residues. The CDR3 DNA is TGCAGCGTTGAAGGCGGGACAGGCCCAGACAGGGCCTACAATGAGCAGTTCTTC. This encodes CSVEGGTGPDRAYNEQFF.

The table lists this clonotype with a few counts. The J gene is TRBJ2-3, the V gene TRBV11-2; D might be TRBD1 (6 bases). Germline CDR1 is SGHAT and CDR2 is FQNNGV. The CDR3 contains 13 residues. The V end lost 5 bases, the J end lost 4 bases, and 10 bases lay between the germline ends. The CDR3 DNA follows: TGTGCCAGCAGCCCAGGGGCCTCAGATACGCAGTATTTT. Protein: CASSPGASDTQYF.

This clonotype has ten or more counts. The genes are TRBV7-9 and TRBJ2-5, with 13 bases matching TRBD2. Trimming removed 5 bases from V and 4 bases from J; junction bases left unmatched: 4. The CDR3 is 15 amino acids. Germline V lookup: CDR1 SEHNR, CDR2 FQNEAQ (reference sequence). CDR3 in DNA: TGTGCCAGCAGCACTAGCGGGAGGGCCGCAGAGACCCAGTACTTC. This translates into CASSTSGRAAETQYF.

CDR3 sequence (DNA): TGTGCCAGCAGTTGGACTGCGGGCTACGGCTACACCTTC. Amino acid sequence: CASSWTAGYGYTF. This sequence joins TRBV27 and TRBJ1-2; D gene ambiguous. The V gene's germline CDR1 is MNHEY and CDR2 SMNVEV (reference sequence). Trimming left V 4 bases short and J 8 bases short, with 14 bases between. The CDR3 is 13 amino acids.